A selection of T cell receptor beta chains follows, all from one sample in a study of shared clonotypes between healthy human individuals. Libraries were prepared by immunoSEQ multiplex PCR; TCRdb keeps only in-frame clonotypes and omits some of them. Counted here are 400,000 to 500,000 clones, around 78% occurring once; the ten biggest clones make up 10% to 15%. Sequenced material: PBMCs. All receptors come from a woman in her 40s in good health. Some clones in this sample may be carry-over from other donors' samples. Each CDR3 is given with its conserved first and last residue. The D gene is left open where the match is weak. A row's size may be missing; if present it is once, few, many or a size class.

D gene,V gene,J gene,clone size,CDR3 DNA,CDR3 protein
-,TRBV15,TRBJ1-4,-,TGTGCCACCAGCAGAGATTTTGGGCAGTTAGAACAAAAACTGTTTTTT,CATSRDFGQLEQKLFF
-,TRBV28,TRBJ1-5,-,TGTGCCAGCAGTTTATGGGCTGGTTCCAATCAGCCCCAGCATTTT,CASSLWAGSNQPQHF
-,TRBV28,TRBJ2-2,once,TGTGCCGTCGGAGGGCGGTTCGGGGAGCTGTTTTTT,CAVGGRFGELFF
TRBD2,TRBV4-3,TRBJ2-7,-,TGCGCCAGCAGCCAAGGGCTTGGAGGCGGGAGTGCTTACGAGCAGTACTTC,CASSQGLGGGSAYEQYF
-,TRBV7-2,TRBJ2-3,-,TGTGCCAGCAGCCCCCTGTCGAACACAGATACGCAGTATTTT,CASSPLSNTDTQYF
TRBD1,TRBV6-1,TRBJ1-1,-,TGTGCCAGCAGTGAAGGGAGGGGGCTTATGAACACTGAAGCTTTCTTT,CASSEGRGLMNTEAFF
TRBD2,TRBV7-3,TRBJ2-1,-,TGTGCCAGCAGCTTAAACGGACTAGCGTCGGGTGAGCAGTTCTTC,CASSLNGLASGEQFF
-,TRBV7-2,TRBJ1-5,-,TGTGCCAGCAGCTTAGGCGGGTGGGGGAACCAGCCCCAGCATTTT,CASSLGGWGNQPQHF
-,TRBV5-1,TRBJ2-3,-,TGCGCCAGCAGCTTGTACGGGAGTAACACAGATACGCAGTATTTT,CASSLYGSNTDTQYF
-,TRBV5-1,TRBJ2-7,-,TGCGCCAGCAGTTTCGAGAACAACATTTACGAGCAGTACTTC,CASSFENNIYEQYF
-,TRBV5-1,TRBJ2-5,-,TGCGCCAGCAGCTTCTGGCAGGGGAGAGGGGAGACCCAGTACTTC,CASSFWQGRGETQYF
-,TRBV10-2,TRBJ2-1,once,TGCGCCAGCAGTGATTTTCTCGGCACCAGCTCCTACAATGAGCAGTTCTTC,CASSDFLGTSSYNEQFF
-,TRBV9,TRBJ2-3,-,TGTGCCAGCAGCGTAGGGCGAAACCTCATTAACACAGATACGCAGTATTTT,CASSVGRNLINTDTQYF
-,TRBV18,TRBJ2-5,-,TGTGCCAGCTCACGCCAGAACCAAGAGACCCAGTACTTC,CASSRQNQETQYF
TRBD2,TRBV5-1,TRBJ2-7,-,TGCGCCAGCAGCAGCGGGACTCCACCCAACGAGCAGTACTTC,CASSSGTPPNEQYF
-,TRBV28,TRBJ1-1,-,TGTGCCAGCAAAACAGGGAGCACTGAAGCTTTCTTT,CASKTGSTEAFF
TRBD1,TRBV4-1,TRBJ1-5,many,TGCGCCAGCAGCCAACTATGGACAGGGGCACAAATAGCCCAGCATTTT,CASSQLWTGAQIAQHF
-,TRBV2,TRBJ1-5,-,TGTGCCAGCAGGGTAGGGGGCAATCAGCCCCAGCATTTT,CASRVGGNQPQHF
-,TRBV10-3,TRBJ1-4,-,TGTGCCATCCGGAGAGACGAATTCGAAAAACTGTTTTTT,CAIRRDEFEKLFF
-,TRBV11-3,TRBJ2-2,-,TGTGCCAGCAGCTTAAACCCAGGCAGGGACACCGGGGAGCTGTTTTTT,CASSLNPGRDTGELFF
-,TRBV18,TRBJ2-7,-,TGTGCCAGCTCACCACAGAGGGAGGAGTCCTACGAGCAGTACTTC,CASSPQREESYEQYF
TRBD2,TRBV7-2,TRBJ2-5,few,TGTGCCAGCAGCTTCACGGTCTCGGGCACCGGGAGGGGCGAGACCCAGTACTTC,CASSFTVSGTGRGETQYF
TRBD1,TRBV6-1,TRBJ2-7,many,TGTGCCAGCACTCGCGGACAGGGTTACGAGCAGTACTTC,CASTRGQGYEQYF
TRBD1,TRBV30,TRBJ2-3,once,TGTGCCGGAAAACGGGACAGGTTTTCCACAGATACGCAGTATTTT,CAGKRDRFSTDTQYF
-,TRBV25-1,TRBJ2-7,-,TGTGCCAGCAGTGAGCCGACTCATACCTACGAGCAGTACTTC,CASSEPTHTYEQYF
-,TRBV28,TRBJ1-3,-,TGTGCCAGCAGTTTAGTCGGGGTAAACTCTGGAAACACCATATATTTT,CASSLVGVNSGNTIYF
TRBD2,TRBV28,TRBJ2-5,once,TGTGCCAGCAGTTTTAGCGGGAGGCGGGAGACCCAGTACTTC,CASSFSGRRETQYF
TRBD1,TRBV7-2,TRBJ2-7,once,TGTGCCAGCAGCAAGACAGGGGGCGGCGAGCAGTACTTC,CASSKTGGGEQYF
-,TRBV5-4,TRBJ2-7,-,TGTGCCAGCAGTTCGTGGCAGGGGAGGTACGAGCAGTACTTC,CASSSWQGRYEQYF
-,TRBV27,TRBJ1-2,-,TGTGCCAGCAGTTTATCTCGGGTTAACTATGGCTACACCTTC,CASSLSRVNYGYTF
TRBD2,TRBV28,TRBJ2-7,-,TGTGCCAGCAGTTTTGGGACTAGCCAAGACGAGCAGTACTTC,CASSFGTSQDEQYF
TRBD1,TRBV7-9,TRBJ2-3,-,TGTGCCAGCAGCTTAGCTCACACAGGGGGCGCCACAGATACGCAGTATTTT,CASSLAHTGGATDTQYF
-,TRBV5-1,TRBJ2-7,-,TGCGCCAGCAGCCTGCAGGGCTACGAGCAGTACTTC,CASSLQGYEQYF
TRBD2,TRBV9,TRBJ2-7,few,TGTGCCAGCAGCCCACGACTAGCGGGAGGGCTCCGCTACGAGCAGTACTTC,CASSPRLAGGLRYEQYF
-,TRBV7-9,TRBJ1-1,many,TGTGCCAGCAGCAAAGGTGGGGGCGCAGGTGAAGCTTTCTTT,CASSKGGGAGEAFF
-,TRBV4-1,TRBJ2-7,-,TGCGCCAGCAGCCAACCAGGGAGGTACGAGCAGTACTTC,CASSQPGRYEQYF
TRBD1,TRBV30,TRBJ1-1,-,TGTGCCGTTCGGACAGGCAGGTACACTGAAGCTTTCTTT,CAVRTGRYTEAFF
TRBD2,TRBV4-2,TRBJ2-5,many,TGTGCCAGCAGCCAAGGGACTAGCGGGCCTCAAGAGACCCAGTACTTC,CASSQGTSGPQETQYF
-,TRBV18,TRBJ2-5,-,TGTGCCAGCTCACCACAGAGGAGGGACAGACAAGAGTCCCAGTACTTC,CASSPQRRDRQESQYF
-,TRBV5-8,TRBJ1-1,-,TGTGCCAGCAGCCGCAGGGGAGGTTCGGCCACTGAAGCTTTCTTT,CASSRRGGSATEAFF
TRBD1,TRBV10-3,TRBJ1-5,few,TGTGCCATCAGGGGACAGGGGGATCAGCCCCAGCATTTT,CAIRGQGDQPQHF
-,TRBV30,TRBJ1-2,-,TGTGCCCCTATAGGGCGGTATGGCTACACCTTC,CAPIGRYGYTF
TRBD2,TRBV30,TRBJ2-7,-,TGTGCCTGGAGGGCAGGGACTAGCCCCTCCTACGAGCAGTACTTC,CAWRAGTSPSYEQYF
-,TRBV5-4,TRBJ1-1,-,TGTGCCAGCAGCTCGGCGACAGTGAGGACTGAAGCTTTCTTT,CASSSATVRTEAFF
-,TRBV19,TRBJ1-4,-,TGTGCCAGTAGTACGACAGTTGCAACTAATGAAAAACTGTTTTTT,CASSTTVATNEKLFF
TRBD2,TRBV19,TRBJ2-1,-,TGTGCCAGTAGTATAGTCTTAGCGGGAGTCCCAGATCCCCACAATGAGCAGTTCTTC,CASSIVLAGVPDPHNEQFF
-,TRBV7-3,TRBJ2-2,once,TGTGCCAGCTCGCGGACAGCGAACACCGGGGAGCTGTTTTTT,CASSRTANTGELFF
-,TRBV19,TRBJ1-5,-,TGTGCCAGTAGTATATACAATAGCAATCAGCCCCAGCATTTT,CASSIYNSNQPQHF
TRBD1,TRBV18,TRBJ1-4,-,TGTGCCAGCTCACCACCGGGACAGGGTGAACTGTTTTTT,CASSPPGQGELFF
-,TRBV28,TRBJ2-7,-,TGTGCCAGCAGTTTAGGCGGCCCCTACGAGCAGTACTTC,CASSLGGPYEQYF